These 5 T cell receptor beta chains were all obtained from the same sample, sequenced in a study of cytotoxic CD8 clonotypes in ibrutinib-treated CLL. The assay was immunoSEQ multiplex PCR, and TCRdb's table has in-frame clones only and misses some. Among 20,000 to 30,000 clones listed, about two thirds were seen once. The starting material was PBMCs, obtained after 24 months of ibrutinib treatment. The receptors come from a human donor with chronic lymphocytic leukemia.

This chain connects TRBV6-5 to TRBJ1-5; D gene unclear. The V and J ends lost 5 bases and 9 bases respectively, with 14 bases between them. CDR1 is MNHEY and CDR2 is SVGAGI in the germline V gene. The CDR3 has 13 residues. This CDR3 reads CASSRSGILPQHF. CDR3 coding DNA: TGTGCCAGCAGTAGATCTGGGATTTTGCCCCAGCATTTT.

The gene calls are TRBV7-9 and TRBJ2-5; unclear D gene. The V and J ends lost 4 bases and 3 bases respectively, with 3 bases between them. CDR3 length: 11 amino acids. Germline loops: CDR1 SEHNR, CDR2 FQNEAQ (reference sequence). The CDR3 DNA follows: TGTGCCAGCAGCTATAAAGAGACCCAGTACTTC. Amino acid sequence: CASSYKETQYF.

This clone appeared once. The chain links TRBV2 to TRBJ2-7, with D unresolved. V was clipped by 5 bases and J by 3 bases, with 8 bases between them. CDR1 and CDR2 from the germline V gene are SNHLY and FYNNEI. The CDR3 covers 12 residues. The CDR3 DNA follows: TGTGCCAGCAGTCAAGACGGCTACGAGCAGTACTTC. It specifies CASSQDGYEQYF.

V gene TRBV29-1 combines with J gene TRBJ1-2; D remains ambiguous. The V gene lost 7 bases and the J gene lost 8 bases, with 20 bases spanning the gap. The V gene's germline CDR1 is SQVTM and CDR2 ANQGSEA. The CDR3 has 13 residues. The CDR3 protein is CSADVNPAGGYTF. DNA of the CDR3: TGCAGCGCGGACGTAAACCCCGCCGGGGGCTACACCTTC.

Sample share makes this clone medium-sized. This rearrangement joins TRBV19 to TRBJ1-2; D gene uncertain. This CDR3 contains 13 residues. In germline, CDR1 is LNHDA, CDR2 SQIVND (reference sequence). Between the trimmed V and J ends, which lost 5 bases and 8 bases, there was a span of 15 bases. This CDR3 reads CASSLPGLAGYTF. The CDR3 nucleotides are TGTGCCAGTAGTTTGCCGGGCTTAGCCGGCTACACCTTC.